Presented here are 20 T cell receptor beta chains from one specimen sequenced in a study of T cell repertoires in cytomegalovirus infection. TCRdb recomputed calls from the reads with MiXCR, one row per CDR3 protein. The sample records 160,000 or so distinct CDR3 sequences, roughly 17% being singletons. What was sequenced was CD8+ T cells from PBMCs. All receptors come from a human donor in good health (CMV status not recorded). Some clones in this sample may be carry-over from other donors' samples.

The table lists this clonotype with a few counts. The CDR3 region is CASSMGVAGLYEQYF. The CDR3, as DNA: TGTGCCAGCAGTATGGGGGTAGCGGGACTCTACGAGCAGTACTTC. This chain joins TRBV28 and TRBJ2-7; 8 bases are a match to TRBD2. J gave up 3 bases and V 5 bases, and 9 bases lay outside the gene matches. The CDR3 length is 15 residues. Germline CDR1 is MDHEN and CDR2 is SYDVKM.

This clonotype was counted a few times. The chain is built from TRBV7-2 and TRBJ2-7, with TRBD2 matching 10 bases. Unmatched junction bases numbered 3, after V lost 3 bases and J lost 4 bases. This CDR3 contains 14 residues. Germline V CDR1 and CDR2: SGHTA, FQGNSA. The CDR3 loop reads CASSFSSGGYEQYF. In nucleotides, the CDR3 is TGTGCCAGCAGCTTCTCTAGCGGGGGTTACGAGCAGTACTTC.

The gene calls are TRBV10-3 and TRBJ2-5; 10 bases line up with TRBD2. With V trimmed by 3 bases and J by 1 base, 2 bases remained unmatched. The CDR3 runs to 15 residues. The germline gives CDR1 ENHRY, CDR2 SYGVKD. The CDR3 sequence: CAISDWTSGQETQYF. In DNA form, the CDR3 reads TGTGCCATCAGTGATTGGACTAGCGGCCAAGAGACCCAGTACTTC.

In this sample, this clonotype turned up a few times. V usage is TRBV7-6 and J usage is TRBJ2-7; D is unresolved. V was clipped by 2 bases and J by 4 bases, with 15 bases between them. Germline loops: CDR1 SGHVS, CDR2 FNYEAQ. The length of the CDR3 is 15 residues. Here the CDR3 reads CASSLLALSEYEQYF. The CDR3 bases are TGTGCCAGCAGCTTATTGGCCTTGAGCGAGTACGAGCAGTACTTC.

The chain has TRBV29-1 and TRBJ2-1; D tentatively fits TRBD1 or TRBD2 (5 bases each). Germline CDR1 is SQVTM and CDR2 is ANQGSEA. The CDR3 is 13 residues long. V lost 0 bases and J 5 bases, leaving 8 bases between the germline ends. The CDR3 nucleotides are TGCAGCGTTGAAGATCTGGGGGACAATGAGCAGTTCTTC. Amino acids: CSVEDLGDNEQFF.

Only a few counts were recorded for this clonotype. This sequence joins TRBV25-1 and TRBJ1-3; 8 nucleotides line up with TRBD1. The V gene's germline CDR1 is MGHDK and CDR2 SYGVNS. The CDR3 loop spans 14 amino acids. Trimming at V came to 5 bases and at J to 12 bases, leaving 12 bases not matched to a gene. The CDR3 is CASSKNRDRIGIYF. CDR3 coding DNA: TGTGCCAGCAGTAAAAACCGGGACAGGATCGGCATATATTTT. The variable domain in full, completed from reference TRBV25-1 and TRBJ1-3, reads EADIYQTPRYLVIGTGKKITLECSQTMGHDKMYWYQQDPGMELHLIHYSYGVNSTEKGDLSSESTVSRIRTEHFPLTLESARPSHTSQYLCASSKNRDRIGIYFGEGSWLTVV.

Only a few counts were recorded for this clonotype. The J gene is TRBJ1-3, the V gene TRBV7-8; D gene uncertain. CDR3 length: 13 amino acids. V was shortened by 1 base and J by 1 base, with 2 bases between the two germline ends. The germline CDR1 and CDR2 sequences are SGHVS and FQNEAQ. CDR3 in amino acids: CASSLVSGNTIYF. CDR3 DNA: TGTGCCAGCAGCTTAGTTTCTGGAAACACCATATATTTT.

CDR3 DNA sequence: TGTGCCAGCAGCTCCGGGACAGGGTCGGGCGAGCAGTACTTC. This codes for CASSSGTGSGEQYF. The V and J genes are TRBV7-9 and TRBJ2-7; 9 bases match TRBD1. V trimming: 4 bases; J trimming: 6 bases; junction bases outside the gene matches: 7. The CDR3 extends over 14 amino acids. The V gene's germline CDR1 is SEHNR and CDR2 FQNEAQ (reference sequence).

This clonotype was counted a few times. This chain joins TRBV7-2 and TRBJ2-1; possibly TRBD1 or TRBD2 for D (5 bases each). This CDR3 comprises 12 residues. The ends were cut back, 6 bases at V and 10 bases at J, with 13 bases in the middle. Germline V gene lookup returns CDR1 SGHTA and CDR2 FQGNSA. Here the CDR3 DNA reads TGTGCCAGCAGACAAGAGGGGCCCGAGCAGTTCTTC. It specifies CASRQEGPEQFF.

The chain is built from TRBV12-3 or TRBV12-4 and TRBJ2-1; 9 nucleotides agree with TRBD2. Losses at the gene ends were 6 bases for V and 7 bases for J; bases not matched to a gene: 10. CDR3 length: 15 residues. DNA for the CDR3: TGTGCCAGCAGACTTAGCGGGAGCTCGGGTAATGAGCAGTTCTTC. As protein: CASRLSGSSGNEQFF.

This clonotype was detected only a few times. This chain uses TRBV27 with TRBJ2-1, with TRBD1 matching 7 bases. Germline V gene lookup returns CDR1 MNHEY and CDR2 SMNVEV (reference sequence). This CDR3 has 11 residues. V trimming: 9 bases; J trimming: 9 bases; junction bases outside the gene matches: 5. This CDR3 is CASEQGTEQFF. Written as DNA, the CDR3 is TGTGCCAGTGAACAGGGGACTGAGCAGTTCTTC.

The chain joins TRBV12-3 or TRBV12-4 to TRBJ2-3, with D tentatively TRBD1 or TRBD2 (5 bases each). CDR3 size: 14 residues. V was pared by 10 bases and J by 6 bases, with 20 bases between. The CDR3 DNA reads TGTGCCAACTCCGTCGGGGACCCTAACGATACGCAGTATTTT. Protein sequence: CANSVGDPNDTQYF.

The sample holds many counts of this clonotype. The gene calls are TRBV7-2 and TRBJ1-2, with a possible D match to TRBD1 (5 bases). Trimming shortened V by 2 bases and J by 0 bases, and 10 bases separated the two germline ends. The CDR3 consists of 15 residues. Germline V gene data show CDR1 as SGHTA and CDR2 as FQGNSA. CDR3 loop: CASSLWGTANYGYTF. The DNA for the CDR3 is TGTGCCAGCAGCTTATGGGGGACCGCTAACTATGGCTACACCTTC.

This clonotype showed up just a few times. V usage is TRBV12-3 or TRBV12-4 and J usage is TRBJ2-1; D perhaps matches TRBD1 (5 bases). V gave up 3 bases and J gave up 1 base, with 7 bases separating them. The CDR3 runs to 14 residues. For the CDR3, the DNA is TGTGCCAGCAGTTTGACAGAGTCCTACAATGAGCAGTTCTTC. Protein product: CASSLTESYNEQFF.

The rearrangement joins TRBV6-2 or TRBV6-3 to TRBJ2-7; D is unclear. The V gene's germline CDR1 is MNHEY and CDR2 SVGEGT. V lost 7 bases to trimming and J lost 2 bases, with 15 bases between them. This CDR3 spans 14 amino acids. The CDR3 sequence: CASTSPRVAYEQYF. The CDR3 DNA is TGTGCCAGCACCTCACCTCGGGTAGCCTACGAGCAGTACTTC.

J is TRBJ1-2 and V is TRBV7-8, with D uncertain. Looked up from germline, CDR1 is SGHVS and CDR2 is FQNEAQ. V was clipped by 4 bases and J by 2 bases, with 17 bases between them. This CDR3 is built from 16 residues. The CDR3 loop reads CASSSHSPGNNYGYTF. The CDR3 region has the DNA TGTGCCAGCAGCTCGCATAGCCCGGGAAACAACTATGGCTACACCTTC.

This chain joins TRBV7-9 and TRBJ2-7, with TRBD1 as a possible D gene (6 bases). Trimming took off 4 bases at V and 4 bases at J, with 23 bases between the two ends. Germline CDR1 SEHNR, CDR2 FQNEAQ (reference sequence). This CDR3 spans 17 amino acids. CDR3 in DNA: TGTGCCAGCAGCTCCCCCGGGAACAGGGAGTTTCGGTACGAGCAGTACTTC. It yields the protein CASSSPGNREFRYEQYF.

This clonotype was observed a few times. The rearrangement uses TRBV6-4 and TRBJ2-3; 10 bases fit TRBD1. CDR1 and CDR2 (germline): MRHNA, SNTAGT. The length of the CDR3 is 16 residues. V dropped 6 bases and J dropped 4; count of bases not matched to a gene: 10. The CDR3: CASSPTRTGGPDTQYF. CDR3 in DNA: TGTGCCAGCAGCCCTACTCGGACAGGGGGTCCAGATACGCAGTATTTT.

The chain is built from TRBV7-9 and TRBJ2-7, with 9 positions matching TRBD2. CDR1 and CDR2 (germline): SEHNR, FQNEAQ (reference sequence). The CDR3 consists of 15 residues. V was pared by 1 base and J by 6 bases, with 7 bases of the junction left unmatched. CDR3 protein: CASSLVGREGSEQYF. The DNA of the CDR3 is TGTGCCAGCAGCTTAGTTGGGCGGGAGGGCTCCGAGCAGTACTTC.

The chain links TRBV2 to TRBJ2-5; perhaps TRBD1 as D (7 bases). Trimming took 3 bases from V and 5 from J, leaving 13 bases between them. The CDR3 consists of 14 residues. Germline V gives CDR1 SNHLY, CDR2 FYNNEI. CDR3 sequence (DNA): TGTGCCAGCAGTGACCTCCCAGGGGGGGAGACCCAGTACTTC. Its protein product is CASSDLPGGETQYF.